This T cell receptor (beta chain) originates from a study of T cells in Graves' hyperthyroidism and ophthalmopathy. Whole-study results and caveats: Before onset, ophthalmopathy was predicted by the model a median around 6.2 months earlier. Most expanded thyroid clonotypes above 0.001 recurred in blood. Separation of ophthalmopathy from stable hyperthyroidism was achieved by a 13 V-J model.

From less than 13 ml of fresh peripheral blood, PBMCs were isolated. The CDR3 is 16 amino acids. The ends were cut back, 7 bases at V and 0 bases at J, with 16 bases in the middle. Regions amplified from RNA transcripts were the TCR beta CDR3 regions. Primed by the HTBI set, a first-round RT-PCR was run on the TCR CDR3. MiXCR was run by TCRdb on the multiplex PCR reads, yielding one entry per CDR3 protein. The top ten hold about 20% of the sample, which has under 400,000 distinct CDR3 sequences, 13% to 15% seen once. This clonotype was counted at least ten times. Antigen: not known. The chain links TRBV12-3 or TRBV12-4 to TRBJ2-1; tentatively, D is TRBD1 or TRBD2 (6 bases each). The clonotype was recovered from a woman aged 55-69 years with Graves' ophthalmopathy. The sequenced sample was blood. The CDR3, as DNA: TGTGCCAGCACCGGAGGGGGGTGGGGCTCCTACAATGAGCAGTTCTTC. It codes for CASTGGGWGSYNEQFF.